This passage covers 30 T cell receptor beta chains from one sample sequenced in a study of CD8 T cells in ankylosing spondylitis. MiXCR, applied by TCRdb to the 5' RACE reads, yields one record per CDR3 protein. The sample yields some 130,000 distinct CDR3 sequences, approximately 10% seen once. The sample taken for sequencing was blood, either unsorted or a sorted T cell fraction (not recorded which). These receptors all stem from a male donor with ankylosing spondylitis or in good health (not recorded which).

This clonotype showed up many times. This chain uses TRBV7-8 with TRBJ2-4; no definite D call. V lost 5 bases to trimming and J lost 2 bases, with 19 bases between them. Germline values: CDR1 SGHVS, CDR2 FQNEAQ. There are 17 residues in the CDR3. The CDR3, as DNA: TGTGCCAGCAGCCCAAGCAGGATGCGCCTGACCAAAAACATTCAGTACTTC. Protein product: CASSPSRMRLTKNIQYF.

As to this clonotype: A read error is possible here, since a much larger clone lies one base away. The CDR3 end shows no conserved phenylalanine or tryptophan, and so a read error is likely. CDR3 loop: CASSLGTSGYNEQFL. CDR3 DNA: TGTGCCAGCAGTTTAGGGACTAGCGGGTACAATGAGCAGTTCTTG. The J gene is TRBJ2-1, the V gene TRBV28, with TRBD2 matching 12 bases. The CDR3 totals 15 residues. CDR1 is MDHEN, CDR2 SYDVKM, per germline. Trimming cost V 2 bases and J 4 bases; bases outside gene matches: 0.

The V call is TRBV29-1, the J call TRBJ2-1; D might be TRBD1 (6 bases). CDR1 and CDR2 (germline): SQVTM, ANQGSEA. The CDR3 length is 15 residues. Trimming took 0 bases from V and 7 from J, leaving 16 bases between them. The CDR3 bases are TGCAGCGTTGAAGATCCGGGCAGGGGTTGGAATGAGCAGTTCTTC. This codes for CSVEDPGRGWNEQFF.

The rearrangement uses TRBV6-5 and TRBJ2-7; 9 bases fit TRBD2. Germline CDR1 is MNHEY and CDR2 is SVGAGI. V lost 4 bases and J lost 2; bases outside the gene matches: 9. The CDR3 has 16 amino acids. CDR3 protein: CASSSRLAGRPYEQYF. The CDR3 coding sequence is TGTGCCAGCAGTTCCCGGCTAGCGGGAAGGCCCTACGAGCAGTACTTC.

This clonotype has more than one count but fewer than ten. This sequence joins TRBV3-1 and TRBJ2-1, with D maybe TRBD2 (5 bases). The CDR3 is 15 residues long. V was cut by 4 bases and J by 2 bases, with 12 bases left in between. The germline gives CDR1 LGHDT, CDR2 YNNKEL (reference sequence). The CDR3 DNA follows: TGTGCCAGCAGCCCCGGAGAGGGTCCCTACAATGAGCAGTTCTTC. It encodes CASSPGEGPYNEQFF.

This clonotype was detected many times. This chain connects TRBV2 to TRBJ2-7; D possibly corresponds to TRBD2 (6 bases). The CDR3 sequence is 15 residues long. Trimming took 4 bases from V and 0 from J, leaving 13 bases between them. CDR1 is SNHLY, CDR2 FYNNEI, per germline. The CDR3 DNA sequence: TGTGCCAGCAGTGGGGGAGGAGCCCACTCCTACGAGCAGTACTTC. Translating gives CASSGGGAHSYEQYF.

Here the CDR3 reads CSASGDFETQYF. DNA of the CDR3: TGCAGTGCTTCAGGGGATTTTGAGACCCAGTACTTC. The chain joins TRBV20-1 to TRBJ2-5; TRBD1 might be the D (6 bases). Germline CDR1 DFQATT, CDR2 SNEGSKA (reference sequence). V was shortened by 5 bases and J by 5 bases, with 12 bases between the two germline ends. The CDR3 runs to 12 residues.

The sample holds many counts of this clonotype. The rearrangement uses TRBV5-1 and TRBJ2-5; D is undetermined. CDR1 and CDR2 from the germline V gene are SGHRS and YFSETQ. The CDR3 runs to 13 residues. V lost 0 bases and J 3 bases, leaving 6 bases between the germline ends. CDR3 bases: TGCGCCAGCAGCTTGGCCCGGGAAGAGACCCAGTACTTC. Translated, it gives CASSLAREETQYF. Variable domain in full (rest from reference TRBV5-1 and TRBJ2-5): KAGVTQTPRYLIKTRGQQVTLSCSPISGHRSVSWYQQTPGQGLQFLFEYFSETQRNKGNFPGRFSGRQFSNSRSEMNVSTLELGDSALYLCASSLAREETQYFGPGTRLLVL.

This clonotype was picked up many times. The V call is TRBV5-1, the J call TRBJ2-2; 12 bases match TRBD2. This CDR3 has 18 amino acids. Germline V lookup: CDR1 SGHRS, CDR2 YFSETQ. The trim removed 5 bases at V and 4 bases at J, leaving 12 bases unmatched. CDR3 sequence (DNA): TGCGCCAGCAGGAACGCCGGGACTAGCGGGCTGGTCACCGGGGAGCTGTTTTTT. Translation: CASRNAGTSGLVTGELFF.

J is TRBJ2-6 and V is TRBV7-2, with D unclear. Trimming left V 1 base short and J 0 bases short, with 1 base between. Germline lookup yields CDR1 SGHTA and CDR2 FQGNSA. The CDR3 is made up of 14 amino acids. The CDR3 spells CASSLDSGANVLTF. The CDR3 bases are TGTGCCAGCAGCTTAGACTCTGGGGCCAACGTCCTGACTTTC.

J is TRBJ2-2 and V is TRBV7-8, with a tentative D call TRBD2 (5 bases). V gave up 5 bases and J gave up 8 bases, with 24 bases separating them. Germline lookup yields CDR1 SGHVS and CDR2 FQNEAQ. The CDR3 totals 17 residues. The CDR3 protein is CASSVQRLPITQGELFF. Here the CDR3 DNA reads TGTGCCAGCAGCGTCCAGCGACTACCGATCACCCAGGGGGAGCTGTTTTTT.

This clonotype has ten or more counts. The chain uses TRBV27 and TRBJ2-7; D not resolved. Germline V CDR1 and CDR2: MNHEY, SMNVEV (reference sequence). CDR3 size: 15 residues. With 6 bases removed from V and 2 bases from J, the gap between germline ends came to 17 bases. This CDR3 is CASRPFGVRAYEQYF. CDR3 sequence (DNA): TGTGCCAGCAGACCATTTGGAGTCCGAGCCTACGAGCAGTACTTC.

Only a few counts were recorded for this clonotype. V usage is TRBV20-1 and J usage is TRBJ2-2; D uncertain. The germline V gene encodes CDR1 DFQATT and CDR2 SNEGSKA (reference sequence). The CDR3 runs 16 residues. Trimming left V 3 bases short and J 5 bases short, with 19 bases between. DNA for the CDR3: TGCAGTGCTAGTCCGTGGCTCGGCCTGAAAACCGGGGAGCTGTTTTTT. It translates to CSASPWLGLKTGELFF.

This clonotype came up a few times. The chain is built from TRBV5-1 and TRBJ2-1; 8 nucleotides align to TRBD2. The CDR3 extends over 17 amino acids. V was clipped by 2 bases and J by 1 base; unmatched bases: 8. Germline CDR1 SGHRS, CDR2 YFSETQ. In nucleotides, the CDR3 is TGCGCCAGCAGCTTCTTACGGGAGGGCCTATCCTACAATGAGCAGTTCTTC. It yields the protein CASSFLREGLSYNEQFF.

This clonotype appeared many times. V usage is TRBV5-1 and J usage is TRBJ2-2; unclear D gene. The ends were cut back, 0 bases at V and 0 bases at J, with 6 bases in the middle. The CDR3 runs 15 residues. Germline V gives CDR1 SGHRS, CDR2 YFSETQ. Here the CDR3 reads CASSLAVSNTGELFF. In DNA, the CDR3 is TGCGCCAGCAGCTTGGCCGTCTCGAACACCGGGGAGCTGTTTTTT.

This clonotype was seen many times. The V gene is TRBV15, the J gene TRBJ2-3; no firm D call. CDR3 length equals 15 residues. CDR1 LNHNV and CDR2 YYDKDF come from the germline V gene (reference sequence). The V and J ends lost 4 bases and 1 base respectively, with 12 bases between them. This chain's CDR3 is CATSIRLTGTDTQYF. The CDR3 nucleotides are TGTGCCACCAGCATCCGCCTGACGGGCACAGATACGCAGTATTTT.

This clonotype was recorded a few times. CDR3 region: CASSLDSRRQGVYEQYF. The CDR3, as DNA: TGCGCCAGCAGCTTGGACTCCCGTCGACAGGGTGTCTACGAGCAGTACTTC. The chain links TRBV5-1 to TRBJ2-7; TRBD1 matches 7 bases. Germline V gives CDR1 SGHRS, CDR2 YFSETQ. The CDR3 contains 17 residues. J was trimmed by 3 bases and V by 0 bases; bases with no gene match: 12.

This clonotype appeared a few times. V gene TRBV6-2 or TRBV6-3 combines with J gene TRBJ2-1; 8 positions agree with TRBD2. J gave up 9 bases and V 6 bases, and 7 bases lay outside the gene matches. This CDR3 has 13 amino acids. From germline, CDR1 is MNHEY and CDR2 SVGEGT. The chain's CDR3 is CASSLGLASEQFF. The CDR3 nucleotides are TGTGCCAGCAGCCTAGGACTAGCTAGTGAGCAGTTCTTC.

This clonotype occurred a few times. The V call is TRBV12-3 or TRBV12-4, the J call TRBJ2-7, with D unclear. CDR3 length: 14 amino acids. V gave up 6 bases and J gave up 2 bases, with 14 bases separating them. CDR3 region: CASRDGFLTYEQYF. The CDR3 nucleotides are TGTGCCAGCAGGGACGGGTTCTTGACCTACGAGCAGTACTTC.

The rearrangement uses TRBV15 and TRBJ2-2; the match to TRBD1 covers 8 bases. The CDR3 spans 15 residues. V trimming: 2 bases; J trimming: 4 bases; junction bases outside the gene matches: 3. Germline V gene lookup returns CDR1 LNHNV and CDR2 YYDKDF (reference sequence). The CDR3 nucleotides read TGTGCCACCAGCAGAAGGACAGGGTTCACCGGGGAGCTGTTTTTT. This translates into CATSRRTGFTGELFF.

This clonotype was counted many times. The chain uses TRBV4-1 and TRBJ2-5; D perhaps matches TRBD2 (6 bases). Germline V gene sequence: CDR1 MGHRA, CDR2 YSYEKL. CDR3 length equals 15 residues. Trimming stripped 1 base from V and 5 bases from J, with 14 bases between. The CDR3 DNA reads TGCGCCAGCAGCCAAGTCGGAGGGTTCGGGGAGACCCAGTACTTC. This translates into CASSQVGGFGETQYF.

This clonotype was detected many times. This chain uses TRBV7-2 with TRBJ2-2, with TRBD1 identical over 10 bases. Losses at the gene ends were 5 bases for V and 6 bases for J; bases not matched to a gene: 9. This CDR3 spans 16 amino acids. Germline loops: CDR1 SGHTA, CDR2 FQGNSA. DNA of the CDR3: TGTGCCAGCAGCCGCCGGGACAGGGGTATTGCCGGGGAGCTGTTTTTT. It yields the protein CASSRRDRGIAGELFF.

A few counts support this clonotype. V usage is TRBV14 and J usage is TRBJ2-3; D gene unclear. The CDR3 sequence is 13 residues long. The germline V gene encodes CDR1 SGHDN and CDR2 FVKESK. V lost 1 base, J lost 8 bases, and 10 bases lay in between. The CDR3 sequence is CASSQGPSATQYF. CDR3 coding DNA: TGTGCCAGCAGCCAAGGGCCGTCGGCTACGCAGTATTTT.

This clonotype showed up many times. V is TRBV5-1 and J is TRBJ2-1; D is perhaps TRBD2 (6 bases). Trimming took off 2 bases at V and 7 bases at J, with 22 bases between the two ends. Germline V gene data show CDR1 as SGHRS and CDR2 as YFSETQ. This CDR3 contains 17 residues. The CDR3 sequence is CASSFKSGTPVDNEQFF. CDR3 nucleotide sequence: TGCGCCAGCAGCTTTAAATCCGGGACTCCCGTGGATAATGAGCAGTTCTTC.

The gene calls are TRBV20-1 and TRBJ2-4; the D gene is possibly TRBD2 (6 bases). CDR3 length: 13 amino acids. V was clipped by 5 bases and J by 1 base, with 9 bases between them. The germline V gene encodes CDR1 DFQATT and CDR2 SNEGSKA (reference sequence). The CDR3 reads CSACRGAKNIQYF. In DNA, the CDR3 is TGCAGTGCTTGTCGGGGGGCCAAAAACATTCAGTACTTC.

In its sample, this clonotype was seen many times. J is TRBJ1-2 and V is TRBV9; weak D call: TRBD1 (6 bases). Germline values: CDR1 SGDLS, CDR2 YYNGEE. The CDR3 spans 14 residues. V was clipped by 4 bases and J by 4 bases, with 14 bases between them. CDR3 DNA sequence: TGTGCCAGCAGCCCACAGACAGGACGCTATGGCTACACCTTC. Amino acid sequence: CASSPQTGRYGYTF.

This clonotype occurred many times. V usage is TRBV5-1 and J usage is TRBJ2-7, with D perhaps TRBD1 (5 bases). The CDR3 consists of 14 residues. Germline CDR1 is SGHRS and CDR2 is YFSETQ. The V gene lost 0 bases and the J gene lost 5 bases, with 12 bases spanning the gap. The CDR3 sequence is CASSLVTALDEQYF. The CDR3 DNA reads as TGCGCCAGCAGCTTGGTGACAGCGCTCGACGAGCAGTACTTC. The whole variable domain, remainder taken from reference TRBV5-1 and TRBJ2-7, is KAGVTQTPRYLIKTRGQQVTLSCSPISGHRSVSWYQQTPGQGLQFLFEYFSETQRNKGNFPGRFSGRQFSNSRSEMNVSTLELGDSALYLCASSLVTALDEQYFGPGTRLTVT.

This clonotype was counted a few times. The chain recombines TRBV15 with TRBJ1-2; the D is unclear. V gave up 5 bases and J gave up 2 bases, with 12 bases separating them. Looked up from germline, CDR1 is LNHNV and CDR2 is YYDKDF (reference sequence). The CDR3 loop spans 14 amino acids. CDR3 protein: CATSPSPENYGYTF. The CDR3 bases are TGTGCCACCAGCCCGTCGCCGGAGAACTATGGCTACACCTTC. Full variable domain (rest looked up from reference TRBV15 and TRBJ1-2): DAMVIQNPRYQVTQFGKPVTLSCSQTLNHNVMYWYQQKSSQAPKLLFHYYDKDFNNEADTPDNFQSRRPNTSFCFLDIRSPGLGDTAMYLCATSPSPENYGYTFGSGTRLTVV.

With respect to this clonotype: It may be a read error: a sequence one base away is much more abundant. V is TRBV7-8 and J is TRBJ2-1; 7 nucleotides align to TRBD1. The length of the CDR3 is 13 residues. CDR1 and CDR2 from the germline V gene are SGHVS and FQNEAQ. Trimming at V came to 6 bases and at J to 4 bases, leaving 3 bases not matched to a gene. CDR3 sequence (DNA): TGTGCCAGCAGGCCGGGACAGTACAATGAGCAGTTCTTC. Its translation: CASRPGQYNEQFF.

In its sample, this clonotype was seen many times. This chain connects TRBV20-1 to TRBJ2-3; 7 bases fit TRBD2. The trim removed 5 bases at V and 0 bases at J, leaving 8 bases unmatched. The length of the CDR3 is 15 residues. In germline, CDR1 is DFQATT, CDR2 SNEGSKA (reference sequence). The CDR3 DNA reads as TGCAGTGCTGGGCGGGCTAGCGGAAGCACAGATACGCAGTATTTT. It specifies CSAGRASGSTDTQYF.